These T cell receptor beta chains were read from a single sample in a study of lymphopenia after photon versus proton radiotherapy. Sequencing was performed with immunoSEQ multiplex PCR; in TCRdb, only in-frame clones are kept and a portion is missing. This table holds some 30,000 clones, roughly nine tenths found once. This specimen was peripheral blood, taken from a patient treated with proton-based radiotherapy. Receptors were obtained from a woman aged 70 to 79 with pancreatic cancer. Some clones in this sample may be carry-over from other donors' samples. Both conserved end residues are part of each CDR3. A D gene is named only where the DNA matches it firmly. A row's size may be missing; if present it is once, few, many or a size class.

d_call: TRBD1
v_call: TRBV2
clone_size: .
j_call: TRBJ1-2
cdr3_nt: TGTGCCAGCAGCACGGGTCTCCTACAGGGGGCGAAAGGCTACACCTTC
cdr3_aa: CASSTGLLQGAKGYTF

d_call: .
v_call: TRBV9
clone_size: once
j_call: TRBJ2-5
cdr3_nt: TGTGCCAGCAGCGCCCGATCGTACCAAGAGACCCAGTACTTC
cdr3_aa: CASSARSYQETQYF

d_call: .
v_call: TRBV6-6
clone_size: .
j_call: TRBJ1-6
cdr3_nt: TGTGCCAGCAGTTTGGGACCTGAGGGGGCCCTCCACTTT
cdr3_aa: CASSLGPEGALHF

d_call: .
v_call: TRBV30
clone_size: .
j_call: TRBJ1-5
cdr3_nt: TGTGCCTGGAGTGTACAGGCCGATCAGCCCCAGCATTTT
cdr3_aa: CAWSVQADQPQHF

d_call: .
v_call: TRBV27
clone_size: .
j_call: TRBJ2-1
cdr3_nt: TGTGCCAGCAGTACCCCGGGAGTCTATGAGCAGTTCTTC
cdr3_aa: CASSTPGVYEQFF

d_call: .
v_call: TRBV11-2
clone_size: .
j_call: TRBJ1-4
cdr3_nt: TGTGCCAGCAGACTTTTGGGGGGGATAAATGAAAAACTGTTTTTT
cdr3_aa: CASRLLGGINEKLFF

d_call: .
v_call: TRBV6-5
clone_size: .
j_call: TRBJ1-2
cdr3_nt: TGTGCCAGCAGGACTGCGACTGGAAACTATGGCTACACCTTC
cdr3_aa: CASRTATGNYGYTF

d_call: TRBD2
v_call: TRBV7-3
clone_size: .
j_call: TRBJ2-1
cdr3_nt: TGTGCCAGCAGCTTAGCGCTAGCGGGCCGCAATGAGCAGTTCTTC
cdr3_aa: CASSLALAGRNEQFF

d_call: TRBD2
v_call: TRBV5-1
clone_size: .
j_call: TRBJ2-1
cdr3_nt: TGCGCCAGCAGCTTGATAGTGGCTAGCGGGAGGGCGGGCAATGAGCAGTTCTTC
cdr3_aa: CASSLIVASGRAGNEQFF

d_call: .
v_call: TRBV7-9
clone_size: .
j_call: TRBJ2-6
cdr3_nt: TGTGCCAGCAGCTTAGAGGGGTCTGGGGCCAACGTCCTGACTTTC
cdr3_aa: CASSLEGSGANVLTF

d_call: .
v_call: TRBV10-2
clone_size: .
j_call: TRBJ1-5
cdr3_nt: TGCGCCAGCAGTGAGTCCGGGGGGCGTCAGCCCCAGCATTTT
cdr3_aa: CASSESGGRQPQHF

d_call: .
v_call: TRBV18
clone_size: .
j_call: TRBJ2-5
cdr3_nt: TGTGCCAGCTCGACACCGACTGGAGAGACCCAGTACTTC
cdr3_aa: CASSTPTGETQYF

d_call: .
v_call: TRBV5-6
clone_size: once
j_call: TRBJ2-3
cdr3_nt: TGTGCCAGCAGCTTTCCCCTACACACAGATACGCAGTATTTT
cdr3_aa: CASSFPLHTDTQYF

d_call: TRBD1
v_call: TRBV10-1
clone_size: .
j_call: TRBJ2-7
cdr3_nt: TGCGCCAGCAGCCCAGGGGGCCACGAGCAGTACTTC
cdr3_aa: CASSPGGHEQYF

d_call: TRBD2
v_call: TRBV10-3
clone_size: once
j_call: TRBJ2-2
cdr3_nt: TGTGCCATCGGAATAGCGGGTCATGCGAACACCGGGGAGCTGTTTTTT
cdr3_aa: CAIGIAGHANTGELFF

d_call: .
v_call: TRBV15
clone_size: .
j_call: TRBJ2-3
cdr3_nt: TGTGCCACCAGCAGCTTGGTGACAGATACGCAGTATTTT
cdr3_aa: CATSSLVTDTQYF

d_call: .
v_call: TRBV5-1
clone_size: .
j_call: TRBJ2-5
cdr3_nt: TGCGCCAGCAGCTTACAGGACGCCCAAGAGACCCAGTACTTC
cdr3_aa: CASSLQDAQETQYF

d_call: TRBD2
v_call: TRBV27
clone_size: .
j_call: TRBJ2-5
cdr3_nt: TGTGCCAGCAGGTCCCTAGCGGGAGAAGAGACCCAGTACTTC
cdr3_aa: CASRSLAGEETQYF

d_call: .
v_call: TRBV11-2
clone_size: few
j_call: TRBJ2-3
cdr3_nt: TGTGCCAGCAGCCAAGCTGGGAGTTCGGCAGATACGCAGTATTTT
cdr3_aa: CASSQAGSSADTQYF

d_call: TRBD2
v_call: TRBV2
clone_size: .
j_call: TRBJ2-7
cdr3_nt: TGTGCCAGCAGGGAGACCGGGACTAGCGGGAGGGAGTTC
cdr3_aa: CASRETGTSGREF

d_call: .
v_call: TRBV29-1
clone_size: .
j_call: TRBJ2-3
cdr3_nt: TGCAGCGTTAACCCACAAGACAGAAGCACAGATACGCAGTATTTT
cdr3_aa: CSVNPQDRSTDTQYF

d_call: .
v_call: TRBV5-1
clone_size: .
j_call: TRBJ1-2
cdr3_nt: TGCGCCAGCAGCTTGTGGGGGATAACAGGGACGAACTATGGCTACACCTTC
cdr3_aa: CASSLWGITGTNYGYTF

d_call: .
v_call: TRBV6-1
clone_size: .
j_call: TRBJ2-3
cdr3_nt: TGTGCCAGCAGTGAATCTTGGTCGACAGATACGCAGTATTTT
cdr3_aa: CASSESWSTDTQYF

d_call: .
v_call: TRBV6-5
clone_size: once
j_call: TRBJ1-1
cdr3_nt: TGTGCCAGCAGACTGACGGATTTCATGAACACTGAAGCTTTCTTT
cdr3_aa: CASRLTDFMNTEAFF

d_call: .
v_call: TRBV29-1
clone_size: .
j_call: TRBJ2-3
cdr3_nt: TGCAGCGTTGATACGCCTGCTGCAGATACGCAGTATTTT
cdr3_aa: CSVDTPAADTQYF

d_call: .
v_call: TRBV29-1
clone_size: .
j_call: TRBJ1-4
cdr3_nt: TGCAGCGCTGAGGGGACAACCGATAATGAAAAACTGTTTTTT
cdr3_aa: CSAEGTTDNEKLFF

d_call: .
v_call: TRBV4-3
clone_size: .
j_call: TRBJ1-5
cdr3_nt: TGCGCCAGCAGCCAAGATGGAGGGGGAAGCAATCAGCCCCAGCATTTT
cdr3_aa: CASSQDGGGSNQPQHF

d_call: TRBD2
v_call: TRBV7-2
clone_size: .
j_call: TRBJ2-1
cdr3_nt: TGTGCCAGCAAGCGGGAGTGGGGGCATGAGCAGTTCTTC
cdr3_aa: CASKREWGHEQFF

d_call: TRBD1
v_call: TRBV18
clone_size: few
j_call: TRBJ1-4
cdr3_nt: TGTGCCAGCTCACCCTCGACAGGGTATGAAAAACTGTTTTTT
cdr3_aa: CASSPSTGYEKLFF